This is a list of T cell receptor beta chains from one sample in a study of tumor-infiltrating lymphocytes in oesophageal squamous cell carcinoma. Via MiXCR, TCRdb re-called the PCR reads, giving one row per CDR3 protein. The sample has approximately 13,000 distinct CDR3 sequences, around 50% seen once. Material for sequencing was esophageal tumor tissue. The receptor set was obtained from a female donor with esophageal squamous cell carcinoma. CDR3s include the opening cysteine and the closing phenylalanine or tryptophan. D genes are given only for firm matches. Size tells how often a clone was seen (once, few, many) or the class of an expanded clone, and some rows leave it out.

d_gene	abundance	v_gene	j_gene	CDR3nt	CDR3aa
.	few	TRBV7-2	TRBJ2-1	TGTGCCAGCAGCTTAGAGACTAGCTCCTACAATGAGCAGTTCTTC	CASSLETSSYNEQFF
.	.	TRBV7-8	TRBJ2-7	TGTGCCAGCAGCTTAGGGGGATCAGGGTCAGCCTACGAGCAGTACTTC	CASSLGGSGSAYEQYF
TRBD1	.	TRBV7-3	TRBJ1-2	TGTGCCAGCAGCGCGGGGACAGGGCTTGGCTACACCTTC	CASSAGTGLGYTF
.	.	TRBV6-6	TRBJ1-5	TGTGCCAGCAGTTACCAGGGCAGTCAGCCCCAGCATTTT	CASSYQGSQPQHF
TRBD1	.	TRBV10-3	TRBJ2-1	TGTGCCATCAGTGGGACAGGGAAAGAGACCCAGTTCTTC	CAISGTGKETQFF
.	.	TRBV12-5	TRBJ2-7	TGTGCTAGTGGTTTGGTACAGTACGAGCAGTACTTC	CASGLVQYEQYF
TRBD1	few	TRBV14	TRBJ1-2	TGTGCCAGCAGCCGCCTGACAGGGCCCGATGGCTACACCTTC	CASSRLTGPDGYTF
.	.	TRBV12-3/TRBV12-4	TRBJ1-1	TGTGCCAGCAGTTTGGGAGACAGCTCTAACGAAGCTTTCTTT	CASSLGDSSNEAFF
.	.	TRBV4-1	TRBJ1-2	TGCGCCAGCAGCCAAGGTGACGGACCCTATGGCTACACCTTC	CASSQGDGPYGYTF
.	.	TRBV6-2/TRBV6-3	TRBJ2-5	TGTGCCAGCAGGGCAGGGGCTTCGAACACCGGGGAGCTGTACTTC	CASRAGASNTGELYF
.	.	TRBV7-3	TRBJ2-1	TGTGCCAGCAGCTTACAGTCAGGGTCCTACAATGAGCAGTTCTTC	CASSLQSGSYNEQFF
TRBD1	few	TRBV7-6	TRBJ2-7	TGTGCCAGCAGCTTACAGGGGGTCTCCTACGAGCAGTACTTC	CASSLQGVSYEQYF
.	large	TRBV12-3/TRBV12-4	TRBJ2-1	TGTGCCAGCAAAACGGGTAATGAGCAGTTCTTC	CASKTGNEQFF
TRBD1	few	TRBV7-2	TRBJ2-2	TGTGCCAGCAGCTTAGGAGGACAGGGTTCGGGCGGGGAGCTGTTTTTT	CASSLGGQGSGGELFF
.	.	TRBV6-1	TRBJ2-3	TGTGCCAGCAGTGAAGGTTGGCAGGGCACAGATACGCAGTATTTT	CASSEGWQGTDTQYF
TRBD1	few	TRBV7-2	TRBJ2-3	TGTGCCAGCAGCCACGGACAGGGTGGGGGAGATACGCAGTATTTT	CASSHGQGGGDTQYF
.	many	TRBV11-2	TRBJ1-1	TGTGCCAGCAGTCGTTTTACAGTTTTGGGTAGGGTTTCGGTAGCTTTCTTT	CASSRFTVLGRVSVAFF
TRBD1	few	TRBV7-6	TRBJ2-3	TGTGCCAGCAGCTTAAATCGGGACAGGGCGGCAGATACGCAGTATTTT	CASSLNRDRAADTQYF
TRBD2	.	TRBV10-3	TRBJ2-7	TGTGCCATCAGTGAGTCACCTAGCGGTCTACACGAGCAGTACTTC	CAISESPSGLHEQYF
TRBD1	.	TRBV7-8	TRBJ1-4	TGTGCCAGCAGCTTAGATCCAGGGGGCTGGGAAAAACTGTTTTTT	CASSLDPGGWEKLFF
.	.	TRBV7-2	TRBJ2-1	TGTGCCAGCAGCTTAGATCTTAGCTCCTACAATGAGCAGTTCTTC	CASSLDLSSYNEQFF
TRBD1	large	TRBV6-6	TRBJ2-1	TGTGCCAGCAGTTACGGACAGGGCGGCGGTGAGCAGTTCTTC	CASSYGQGGGEQFF
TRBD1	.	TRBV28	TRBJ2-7	TGTGCCAGCAGCAGACCCGGGACAGGGAGATACGAGCAGTACTTC	CASSRPGTGRYEQYF
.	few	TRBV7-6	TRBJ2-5	TGTGCCAGCAGCTTATCCCAGGCTCAAGAGACCCAGTACTTC	CASSLSQAQETQYF
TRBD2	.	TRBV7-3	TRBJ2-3	TGTGCCAGCAGCCCCATGGCGGGGGGGGATACGCAGTATTTT	CASSPMAGGDTQYF
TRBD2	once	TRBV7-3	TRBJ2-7	TGTGCCAGCAGCTCCGGAGCGGGAGAGGCACCCCCGAGTTCCTACGAGCAGTACTTC	CASSSGAGEAPPSSYEQYF
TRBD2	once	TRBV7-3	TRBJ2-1	TGTGCCAGCAGCAAGACTAGCGGGAGTCGGGATGAGCAGTTCTTC	CASSKTSGSRDEQFF
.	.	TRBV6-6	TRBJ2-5	TGTGCCAGCACAAGAGGTCGGGGACGCAGAACAGAGACCCAGTACTTC	CASTRGRGRRTETQYF
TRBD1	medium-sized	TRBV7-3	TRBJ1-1	TGTGCCAGCAGCCGAGGACAGGGGGGTACTGAAGCTTTCTTT	CASSRGQGGTEAFF
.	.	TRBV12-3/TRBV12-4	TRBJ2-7	TGTGCCAGCAGTTTGGAGAGTAGGAGGGGAGACGAGCAGTACTTC	CASSLESRRGDEQYF
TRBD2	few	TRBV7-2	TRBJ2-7	TGTGCCAGCTCCTTTTATGAGCGGGGCGACGAGCAGTACTTC	CASSFYERGDEQYF
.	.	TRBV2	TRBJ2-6	TGTGCCAGCAGTGAAGCGTGGCAGACTGGGGCCAACGTCCTGAATTTC	CASSEAWQTGANVLNF
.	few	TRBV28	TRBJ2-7	TGTGCCAGCAGTGGGGGATTCTACGAGCAGTACTTC	CASSGGFYEQYF
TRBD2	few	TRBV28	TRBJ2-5	TGTGCCAGCAGTTTGACTAGCGGGAGTCCAGAGACCCAGTACTTC	CASSLTSGSPETQYF
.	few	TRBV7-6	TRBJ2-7	TGTGCCAGCAGCTTTGGGGGGATCTCCTACGAGCAGTACTTC	CASSFGGISYEQYF
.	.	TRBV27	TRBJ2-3	TGTGCCAGCAGTTTATACCCCACGGGATTTGGCACAGATACGCAGTATTTT	CASSLYPTGFGTDTQYF
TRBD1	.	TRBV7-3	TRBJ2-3	TGTGCCAGCAGCCTACAGGGGGCAAAGCGAGGTACGCAGTATTTT	CASSLQGAKRGTQYF
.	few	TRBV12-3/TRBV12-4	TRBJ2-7	TGTGCCAGCAGTTTGGACGGGGCCTTAGCTGAGCAGTACTTC	CASSLDGALAEQYF
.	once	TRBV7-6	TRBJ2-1	TGTGCCAGCAGCTTGTTACCGGGACAAGCATACAATGAGCAGTTCTTC	CASSLLPGQAYNEQFF
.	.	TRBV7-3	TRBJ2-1	TGTGCCAGCAGCTTAACCACCGGACACAATGAGCAGTTCTTC	CASSLTTGHNEQFF
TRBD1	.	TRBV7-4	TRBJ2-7	TGTGCCAGCAGCTCGGGGACAGGGCCATACGAGCAGTACTTC	CASSSGTGPYEQYF